Listed below are T cell receptor beta chains from one sample, sequenced in a study of cytomegalovirus exposure and HLA in healthy donors. Assay: immunoSEQ multiplex PCR; the TCRdb copy retains only in-frame clones and omits some. This table has about 120,000 clones, 17% appearing once. The specimen was PBMCs. The origin of the receptors is a female donor in good health and CMV-seropositive. The CDR3 runs from the conserved cysteine through the conserved F or W. Each record gives: V gene, J gene, D gene, CDR3 length, clone size, CDR3 DNA, CDR3 protein. A D gene is named only where the DNA matches it firmly. Some rows have no size entry. The others give once, few or many, or a class for an expanded clone.

>TRBV5-1|TRBJ1-4|TRBD1|15|few
TGCGCCAGCAGCTCGGTCCCGGGACAGGGGGCAAAACTGTTTTTT
CASSSVPGQGAKLFF
>TRBV5-5|TRBJ2-2|-|15|-
TGTGCCAGCAACCCGGGGGAGGTCGGCACCGGGGAGCTGTTTTTT
CASNPGEVGTGELFF
>TRBV9|TRBJ2-5|-|16|few
TGTGCCAGCAGCCCCCATACAATGGCGGGACGAGAGACCCAGTACTTC
CASSPHTMAGRETQYF
>TRBV5-6|TRBJ2-1|TRBD2|14|-
TGTGCCAGCAGCGGGCTAGCGGGGTACAATGAGCAGTTCTTC
CASSGLAGYNEQFF
>TRBV5-4|TRBJ2-2|-|16|few
TGTGCCAGCAGCTTGTTTACAGGGAGAAACACCGGGGAGCTGTTTTTT
CASSLFTGRNTGELFF
>TRBV5-1|TRBJ1-2|-|13|-
TGCGCCAGCAGCTTTTCAGGGTACTATGGCTACACCTTC
CASSFSGYYGYTF
>TRBV4-2|TRBJ1-6|-|17|-
TGTGCCAGCAGCCAAGTCGTTGTCGGGGGGGGTAATTCACCCCTCCACTTT
CASSQVVVGGGNSPLHF
>TRBV5-1|TRBJ1-1|-|14|few
TGCGCCAGCAGCCCAGGGGCGTCGGGCACTGAAGCTTTCTTT
CASSPGASGTEAFF
>TRBV6-5|TRBJ1-1|-|15|few
TGTGCCAGCAGCCTATCCAGGGTGAAGGGGACTGAAGCTTTCTTT
CASSLSRVKGTEAFF
>TRBV7-6|TRBJ2-3|-|14|few
TGTGCCAGCAGCTTACTAGGCAGCACAGATACGCAGTATTTT
CASSLLGSTDTQYF
>TRBV18|TRBJ1-1|-|13|-
TGTGCCAGCTCACCCCTTCGGTCGGCTGAAGCTTTCTTT
CASSPLRSAEAFF
>TRBV19|TRBJ1-2|-|13|few
TGTGCCAGTACCTCAGGGTATTACTATGGCTACACCTTC
CASTSGYYYGYTF
>TRBV28|TRBJ1-4|TRBD1|17|few
TGTGCCAGCAGTTATGGGACAGGGAGGGGAACTAATGAAAAACTGTTTTTT
CASSYGTGRGTNEKLFF
>TRBV5-1|TRBJ2-1|TRBD2|17|few
TGCGCCAGCAGCTTGAGGTATGCCGGGGGGGCTTACAATGAGCAGTTCTTC
CASSLRYAGGAYNEQFF
>TRBV5-1|TRBJ2-7|TRBD1|15|few
TGCGCCAGCAGCTTGGTCAGGGGGCTCTCCTACGAGCAGTACTTC
CASSLVRGLSYEQYF
>TRBV5-6|TRBJ1-2|-|12|few
TGTGCCAGCAGCTTTCAGGGGCATGGCTACACCTTC
CASSFQGHGYTF
>TRBV20-1|TRBJ1-2|-|10|-
TGCAGTGCAAGACTCGCCGGGACTACCTTC
CSARLAGTTF
>TRBV10-3|TRBJ2-2|TRBD2|19|few
TGTGCCATCAGTCAGCGACTAGCGGGGGATCCCAAGAACACCGGGGAGCTGTTTTTT
CAISQRLAGDPKNTGELFF
>TRBV7-9|TRBJ2-1|TRBD2|15|-
TGTGCCAGCAGAAGCGGGATACTGTCCTACAATGAGCAGTTCTTC
CASRSGILSYNEQFF
>TRBV27|TRBJ2-6|-|16|few
TGTGCCAGCAGTTTTTTCGTTAGCTCTGGGGCCAACGTCCTGACTTTC
CASSFFVSSGANVLTF
>TRBV4-1|TRBJ2-5|-|14|-
TGCGCCAGCAGCCGCGGGACCCACCAAGAGACCCAGTACTTC
CASSRGTHQETQYF
>TRBV5-1|TRBJ2-1|-|17|-
TGCGCCAGCAGCTTGGCTGGCGGGACGGACTTTTACAATGAGCAGTTCTTC
CASSLAGGTDFYNEQFF
>TRBV19|TRBJ1-5|TRBD1|16|few
TGTGCCAGTACTTCCCAAGGGACAGGGAACAATCAGCCCCAGCATTTT
CASTSQGTGNNQPQHF
>TRBV2|TRBJ1-5|TRBD1|14|-
TGTGCCAGCGATACAGGGGGCCGCAATCAGCCCCAGCATTTT
CASDTGGRNQPQHF
>TRBV5-1|TRBJ2-5|-|14|-
TGCGCCAGCAGCTTGGGGGGGACAAAAGAGACCCAGTACTTC
CASSLGGTKETQYF
>TRBV9|TRBJ1-3|TRBD1|16|few
TGTGCCAGCAGCGCAGGACAGGGGATTGCTGGAAACACCATATATTTT
CASSAGQGIAGNTIYF
>TRBV2|TRBJ1-1|TRBD1|15|-
TGTGCCAGCTTACAGGGGGCATTGCGTAGAGCTGAAGCTTTCTTT
CASLQGALRRAEAFF
>TRBV5-6|TRBJ1-1|-|13|-
TGTGCCAGCAGCCCGCCGGAGGTCACTGAAGCTTTCTTT
CASSPPEVTEAFF
>TRBV2|TRBJ2-7|-|13|-
TGTGCCAGCAGTGTTTTCCTAGCCTACGAGCAGTACTTC
CASSVFLAYEQYF
>TRBV27|TRBJ2-5|-|13|-
TGTGCCAGCAGTTTTTCTAGTAGGGAGACCCAGTACTTC
CASSFSSRETQYF
>TRBV2|TRBJ2-3|-|16|few
TGTGCCAGCAGGCGGAGGATCCATATTACCACAGATACGCAGTATTTT
CASRRRIHITTDTQYF
>TRBV19|TRBJ1-5|-|14|few
TGTGCCAGTACTCAGGGTTATAGCAATCAGCCCCAGCATTTT
CASTQGYSNQPQHF
>TRBV2|TRBJ2-4|TRBD2|17|-
TGTGCCAGCAGGGGAGCGGGGGGGCTTTCAGCCAAAAACATTCAGTACTTC
CASRGAGGLSAKNIQYF
>TRBV7-9|TRBJ2-7|TRBD2|15|-
TGTGCCAGCAGCCAGAGCGGGATAAGTACGAGCGAGCAGTACTTC
CASSQSGISTSEQYF
>TRBV27|TRBJ2-5|-|12|-
TGTGCAAGCAGTGGTTACCAAGAGAACCAGTACTTC
CASSGYQENQYF
>TRBV7-9|TRBJ1-3|-|14|few
TGTGCCAGCAGCTTAGTTTCCCTTGGAAACACCATATATTTT
CASSLVSLGNTIYF
>TRBV28|TRBJ1-1|TRBD1|11|few
TGTGCCAGCAGTTTGACAGGGGCGGCTTTCTTT
CASSLTGAAFF
>TRBV4-1|TRBJ2-5|TRBD2|14|-
TGCGCCAGCAGCAGGACTAGCGGCCAAGAGACCCAGTACTTC
CASSRTSGQETQYF
>TRBV28|TRBJ1-1|TRBD1|17|-
TGTGCCAGCAGTTTACGCCGATCCACAGGGGGCGTAACTGAAGCTTTCTTT
CASSLRRSTGGVTEAFF
>TRBV5-4|TRBJ1-1|-|15|few
TGTGCCAGCGGGCCAGTGGAATTAATGAACACTGAAGCTTTCTTT
CASGPVELMNTEAFF
>TRBV9|TRBJ2-7|-|15|few
TGTGCCAGCAGCCCAGGTGTGGAACCGTCCTACGAGCAGTACTTC
CASSPGVEPSYEQYF
>TRBV4-3|TRBJ2-7|TRBD1|13|few
TGCGCCAGCAGCCTCGACAGGGGCTACGAGCAGTACTTC
CASSLDRGYEQYF
>TRBV6-5|TRBJ1-6|TRBD1|15|-
TGTGCCAGCAGGTCACAGGGGCTTGGGAATTCACCCCTCCACTTT
CASRSQGLGNSPLHF
>TRBV4-3|TRBJ1-1|TRBD1|15|many
TGCGCCAGCAGCCACTCACAGACAGGGAGCGCTGAAGCTTTCTTT
CASSHSQTGSAEAFF
>TRBV5-4|TRBJ1-1|TRBD1|15|few
TGTGCCAGCAGCTCCCGCTCCGGACAGGGAACTGAAGCTTTCTTT
CASSSRSGQGTEAFF
>TRBV5-6|TRBJ1-5|-|16|-
TGTGCCAGCAGCTTGTGGGGGGGGGCGAGCAATCAGCCCCAGCATTTT
CASSLWGGASNQPQHF
>TRBV30|TRBJ1-3|TRBD1|15|-
TGTGCCTGGAGTGTACGAGGGGGCTGGGGAAACACCATATATTTT
CAWSVRGGWGNTIYF
>TRBV6-6|TRBJ2-2|-|13|few
TGTGCCAGCAGTTACCTAGTAACCGGGGAGCTGTTTTTT
CASSYLVTGELFF
>TRBV30|TRBJ2-7|-|12|-
TGTGCCTGGAGTGTTAGTAGAGTCGCGCGGTACTTC
CAWSVSRVARYF
>TRBV5-1|TRBJ2-3|TRBD2|14|few
TGCGCCAGCGGTGGACTAGTCGGAATTGGTACGCAGTATTTT
CASGGLVGIGTQYF
>TRBV5-1|TRBJ2-7|TRBD1|15|few
TGCGCCAGCAGCTTGACCGGGACAGGGGCCTACGAGCAGTACTTC
CASSLTGTGAYEQYF